The TCR beta chain under discussion was sequenced for a study of technical replicates of blood from several donors. Germline CDR1 SGHRS, CDR2 YFSETQ. V shed 1 base and J shed 6 bases, with 14 bases lying between them. The CDR3 is made up of 15 amino acids. The repertoire was sequenced with immunoSEQ multiplex PCR; TCRdb's copy has only in-frame clones and lacks some. Of tens of thousands of clones in the sample, around 92% are singletons; the top ten hold 0.42%. The chain combines TRBV5-1 with TRBJ2-1; D may be TRBD1 (5 bases). The specimen sequenced was T cells isolated from PBMCs. This receptor was taken from a human donor in good health. Written as DNA, the CDR3 is TGCGCCAGCAGCTTGCAGGGATCCAATATCAATGAGCAGTTCTTC. Translated, it gives CASSLQGSNINEQFF.